This record concerns one T cell receptor (beta chain) sequence. Its antigen is as yet unknown. This record belongs to a study of OX40 agonist ivuxolimab in advanced cancers. Profiling relied on immunoSEQ multiplex PCR, and the TCRdb table lists in-frame clones only, not all of them. The table includes about 83,000 clones, over 75% detected once. Patients had blood sampled at baseline and again on cycle 4 day 1 and cycle 7 day 1. Study observations and caveats: Researchers report that CD8+ T cells had, on average, more expanded clones than CD4+. The antigen specificity of the peripheral T cells (those that were expanded) was not determined.

Germline lookup yields CDR1 SGHTA and CDR2 FQGNSA. Trimming took 3 bases from V and 7 from J, leaving 16 bases between them. The CDR3 has 14 amino acids. The sequence was collected from an adult with an advanced solid tumor such as melanoma, head and neck, liver or kidney cancer. Sequenced material: CD4+ or CD8+ T cells sorted from blood, taken in a trial of the OX40 agonist ivuxolimab. The chain recombines TRBV7-2 with TRBJ2-7; D is perhaps TRBD2 (5 bases). The CDR3 DNA reads TGTGCCAGCAGCTTCACCAGCAGGCCGGGAGAGCAGTACTTC. This codes for CASSFTSRPGEQYF.